These 19 T cell receptor beta chains were sequenced from one sample in a study of T and B cells in COVID-19 patients. From blood, about 250-500 ng of genomic DNA served as TRB template. BIOMED2 TRB-A/B primer pools were used in multiplex TRB PCR. One entry per CDR3 protein results from TCRdb running MiXCR on the multiplex PCR reads. The sample has under 8,500 distinct CDR3 sequences, approximately 30% seen once; the top ten hold about 18%. Sequences were obtained from blood. These receptor sequences come from a human donor with active COVID-19.

This clonotype was counted only a few times. The CDR3 DNA sequence: TGTGCCAGCTCACTGACAGGGGACAATGAGCAGTTCTTC. Translation: CASSLTGDNEQFF. The chain joins TRBV18 to TRBJ2-1; 8 nucleotides align to TRBD1. The CDR3 loop spans 13 amino acids. Germline V gene data show CDR1 as KGHSH and CDR2 as LQKENI. The J segment lost 5 bases and the V segment lost 4 bases, leaving 1 base of the junction unmatched.

By sample share, this clonotype is medium-sized (0.01 to 0.1%). V and J are TRBV27 and TRBJ2-7; D gene ambiguous. Looked up from germline, CDR1 is MNHEY and CDR2 is SMNVEV (reference sequence). The CDR3 is 15 amino acids. Trimming removed 3 bases at V and 2 bases at J, with 14 bases between. CDR3 in amino acids: CASSLVLGSTYEQYF. In DNA, the CDR3 is TGTGCCAGCAGTTTGGTCCTGGGGTCCACCTACGAGCAGTACTTC.

Relative to its sample, this clonotype is medium-sized. The gene calls are TRBV19 and TRBJ1-4; D ambiguous. The CDR3 has 18 amino acids. The germline V gene encodes CDR1 LNHDA and CDR2 SQIVND (reference sequence). Trimming took off 0 bases at V and 7 bases at J, with 21 bases between the two ends. CDR3 sequence: CASSIDLSRKGASEKLFF. The CDR3 nucleotides are TGTGCCAGTAGTATAGATCTCAGCAGGAAGGGTGCCAGTGAAAAACTGTTTTTT. Full variable domain (outside the CDR3, taken from reference TRBV19 and TRBJ1-4): DGGITQSPKYLFRKEGQNVTLSCEQNLNHDAMYWYRQDPGQGLRLIYYSQIVNDFQKGDIAEGYSVSREKKESFPLTVTSAQKNPTAFYLCASSIDLSRKGASEKLFFGSGTQLSVL.

This clonotype appeared a few times. The rearrangement links TRBV11-2 to TRBJ2-1, with TRBD2 matching over 13 bases. The CDR3 is 18 amino acids. CDR1 SGHAT and CDR2 FQNNGV come from the germline V gene. V gave up 1 base and J gave up 3 bases; unmatched junction bases: 6. The CDR3 spells CASSLVLAGGPDYNEQFF. The CDR3 nucleotides are TGTGCCAGCAGCTTAGTACTAGCGGGGGGGCCTGACTACAATGAGCAGTTCTTC. Combining the CDR3 with reference TRBV11-2 and TRBJ2-1 gives the whole variable domain EAGVAQSPRYKIIEKRQSVAFWCNPISGHATLYWYQQILGQGPKLLIQFQNNGVVDDSQLPKDRFSAERLKGVDSTLKIQPAKLEDSAVYLCASSLVLAGGPDYNEQFFGPGTRLTVL.

This chain links TRBV12-3 or TRBV12-4 with TRBJ1-2; 8 bases are a match to TRBD1. This CDR3 region has 15 residues. The trim removed 5 bases at V and 5 bases at J, leaving 10 bases unmatched. CDR3 region: CASSRGQGGGYGYTF. DNA of the CDR3: TGTGCCAGCAGTCGTGGACAGGGTGGAGGGTATGGCTACACCTTC.

CDR3 sequence: CASTTTTNEKLFF. The CDR3, as DNA: TGTGCCAGCACCACTACTACTAATGAAAAACTGTTTTTT. V gene TRBV7-9 combines with J gene TRBJ1-4, with no clear D. Germline V CDR1 and CDR2: SEHNR, FQNEAQ (reference sequence). Trimming left V 7 bases short and J 2 bases short, with 8 bases between. The CDR3 contains 13 residues.

The CDR3 is CSADRGWEDSPLHF. The CDR3 nucleotides are TGCAGTGCTGACAGGGGTTGGGAAGATTCACCCCTCCACTTT. The chain couples TRBV20-1 to TRBJ1-6; 8 nucleotides match TRBD1. V was clipped by 5 bases and J by 8 bases; unmatched bases: 8. Per germline, CDR1 DFQATT and CDR2 SNEGSKA (reference sequence). The CDR3 has 14 residues.

The J gene is TRBJ2-5, the V gene TRBV7-9; D gene unclear. Trimming took 1 base from V and 1 from J, leaving 16 bases between them. Germline V gene sequence: CDR1 SEHNR, CDR2 FQNEAQ (reference sequence). The CDR3 contains 17 residues. The CDR3 nucleotides read TGTGCCAGCAGCTTAGTAAGGCCCTGGGGTTCCCAAGAGACCCAGTACTTC. Translation: CASSLVRPWGSQETQYF.

The sample holds a few counts of this clonotype. The chain carries TRBV7-6 and TRBJ2-5; 12 bases line up with TRBD1. Trimming removed 5 bases from V and 2 bases from J; junction bases left unmatched: 24. CDR1 is SGHVS and CDR2 is FNYEAQ in the germline V gene. There are 22 residues in the CDR3. The DNA of the CDR3 is TGTGCCAGCAGCCCGTCGCGTGATCTTTCGGGACAGGGGGCGCTTGGTCAAGAGACCCAGTACTTC. Its translation is CASSPSRDLSGQGALGQETQYF.

This sequence joins TRBV27 and TRBJ2-1, with 10 bases matching TRBD1. V trimming: 4 bases; J trimming: 4 bases; junction bases outside the gene matches: 13. The CDR3 totals 18 residues. The germline V gene encodes CDR1 MNHEY and CDR2 SMNVEV (reference sequence). CDR3 protein: CASSSSHYRDRGYNEQFF. The DNA for the CDR3 is TGTGCCAGCAGTTCCTCACACTACCGGGACAGGGGTTACAATGAGCAGTTCTTC.

The rearrangement links TRBV4-3 to TRBJ2-2; TRBD2 matches 7 bases. The CDR3 has 16 residues. The V and J ends lost 0 bases and 1 base, in that order; junction bases with no gene match: 2. Germline V CDR1 and CDR2: LGHNA, YSLEER. CDR3 sequence reads: CASSQDIAGNTGELFF. The CDR3 nucleotides are TGCGCCAGCAGCCAAGACATAGCGGGGAACACCGGGGAGCTGTTTTTT.

V is TRBV10-3 and J is TRBJ1-4, with 8 bases fitting TRBD1. There are 14 residues in the CDR3. The junction had 4 bases not matched to a gene; V was cut back by 10 bases and J by 0 bases. The germline gives CDR1 ENHRY, CDR2 SYGVKD. CDR3 residues: CATGQGATNEKLFF. Here the CDR3 DNA reads TGTGCCACAGGACAGGGAGCAACTAATGAAAAACTGTTTTTT.

Concerning this clonotype itself: This may be a read error: a much more frequent sequence differs by one nucleotide. The chain carries TRBV13 and TRBJ1-3; D uncertain. The germline V gene has CDR1 PRHDT and CDR2 FYEKMQ (reference sequence). This CDR3 has 11 amino acids. The CDR3 region has the DNA TGTGCCAGCGGTTTCGGAAACACCGTATATTTT. It is translated as CASGFGNTVYF.

About this clonotype: Possible read error: a much larger clone is one base away. CDR3: CASTNAAEGSYEQFF. The CDR3 DNA sequence: TGTGCCAGTACTAATGCGGCAGAAGGTTCCTACGAGCAGTTCTTC. The V and J genes are TRBV19 and TRBJ2-1; D is unresolved. The CDR3 extends over 15 amino acids. CDR1 and CDR2 (germline): LNHDA, SQIVND (reference sequence). The V end lost 7 bases, the J end lost 10 bases, and 23 bases lay between the germline ends.

The V gene is TRBV2, the J gene TRBJ2-1, with TRBD1 identical over 9 bases. The length of the CDR3 is 12 residues. Germline V gene data show CDR1 as SNHLY and CDR2 as FYNNEI. The junction had 3 bases not matched to a gene; V was cut back by 8 bases and J by 7 bases. The DNA of the CDR3 is TGTGCCAGCGGCGGGACAGGGAATGAGCAGTTCTTC. It specifies CASGGTGNEQFF.

This chain joins TRBV6-1 and TRBJ1-4, with 10 bases identical to TRBD1. Looked up from germline, CDR1 is MNHNS and CDR2 is SASEGT. The CDR3 length is 15 residues. After removal of 10 bases from V and 8 bases from J, the junction contained 13 bases not matched to a gene. CDR3 amino acids: CATSYLGQGREKLFF. The CDR3 coding sequence is TGTGCCACCTCTTATCTGGGACAGGGGCGGGAAAAACTGTTTTTT.

This clonotype is medium-sized (0.01 to 0.1%) by share. The rearrangement uses TRBV19 and TRBJ1-4, with D perhaps TRBD1 (5 bases). This CDR3 is 15 amino acids long. The V and J ends lost 5 bases and 0 bases respectively, with 10 bases between them. CDR1 LNHDA and CDR2 SQIVND come from the germline V gene (reference sequence). The CDR3 DNA reads TGTGCCAGTAGTTCCTCGACAGCAACTAATGAAAAACTGTTTTTT. Its protein is CASSSSTATNEKLFF.

The table lists this clonotype with a few counts. This chain links TRBV12-3 or TRBV12-4 with TRBJ2-5; weak D call: TRBD2 (5 bases). The CDR3 consists of 13 residues. Trimming took off 6 bases at V and 1 base at J, with 9 bases between the two ends. The CDR3 sequence is CASSGIRQETQYF. The CDR3 nucleotides are TGTGCCAGCAGCGGGATACGCCAAGAGACCCAGTACTTC.

This clonotype is labeled large (0.1 to 1%). The chain recombines TRBV29-1 with TRBJ2-5; D is unresolved. The CDR3 extends over 11 amino acids. The V gene's germline CDR1 is SQVTM and CDR2 ANQGSEA. V dropped 3 bases and J dropped 5 bases, with 7 bases sitting between them. DNA for the CDR3: TGCAGCGTTGAGTTCGGGGAGACCCAGTACTTC. Translated, it gives CSVEFGETQYF.